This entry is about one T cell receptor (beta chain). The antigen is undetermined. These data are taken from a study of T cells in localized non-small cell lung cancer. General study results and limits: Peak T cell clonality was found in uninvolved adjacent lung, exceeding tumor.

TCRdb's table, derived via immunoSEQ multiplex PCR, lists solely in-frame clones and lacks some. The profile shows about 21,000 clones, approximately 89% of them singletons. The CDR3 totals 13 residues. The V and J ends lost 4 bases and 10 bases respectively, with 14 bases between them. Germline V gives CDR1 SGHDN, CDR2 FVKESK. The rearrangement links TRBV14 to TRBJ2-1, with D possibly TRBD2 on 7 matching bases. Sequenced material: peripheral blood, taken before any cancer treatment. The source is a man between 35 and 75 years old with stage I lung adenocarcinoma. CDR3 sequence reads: CASSLQGGGEQFF. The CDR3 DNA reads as TGTGCCAGCAGCCTGCAAGGGGGAGGGGAGCAGTTCTTC.